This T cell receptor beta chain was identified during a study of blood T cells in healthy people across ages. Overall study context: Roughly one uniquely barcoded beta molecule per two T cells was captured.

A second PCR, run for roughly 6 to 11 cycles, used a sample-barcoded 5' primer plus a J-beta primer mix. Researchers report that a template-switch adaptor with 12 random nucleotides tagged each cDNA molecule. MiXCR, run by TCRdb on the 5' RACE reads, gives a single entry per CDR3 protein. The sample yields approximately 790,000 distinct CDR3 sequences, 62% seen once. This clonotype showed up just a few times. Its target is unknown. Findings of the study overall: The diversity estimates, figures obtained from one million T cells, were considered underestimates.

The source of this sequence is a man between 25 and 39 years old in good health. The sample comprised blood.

The CDR3 is CASSQEKPRADTQYF. DNA of the CDR3: TGCGCCAGCAGCCAGGAAAAGCCGAGAGCAGATACGCAGTATTTT. The rearrangement uses TRBV4-3 and TRBJ2-3; the D is unclear. V shed 3 bases and J shed 4 bases, with 14 bases lying between them. Germline CDR1 LGHNA, CDR2 YSLEER. This CDR3 comprises 15 residues.